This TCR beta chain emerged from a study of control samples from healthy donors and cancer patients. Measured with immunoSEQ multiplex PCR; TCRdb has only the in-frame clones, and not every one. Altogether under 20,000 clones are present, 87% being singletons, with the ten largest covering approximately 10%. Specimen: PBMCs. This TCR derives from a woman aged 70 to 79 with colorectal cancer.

CDR3: CASSSRDSNTEAFF. The CDR3 DNA reads TGTGCCAGCAGCTCCCGGGACTCGAACACTGAAGCTTTCTTT. The V and J genes are TRBV3-1 (or the pseudogene TRBV3-2) and TRBJ1-1; maybe TRBD1 (5 bases). CDR1 is LGHDT, CDR2 YNNKEL, per germline (reference sequence). This CDR3 region has 14 residues. Trimming left V 5 bases short and J 1 base short, with 11 bases between.